A selection of T cell receptor beta chains follows, all from one sample in a study of blood T cell repertoires in COVID-19. TCRdb's copy holds only in-frame clones and misses some; the assay was immunoSEQ multiplex PCR. The table shows more than 300,000 clones, with approximately 90% occurring only once. Sequencing was done on a sample of PBMCs or T cells enriched from blood (not recorded which). Receptors were obtained from a woman under 30 who had recovered from COVID-19. CDR3s include the opening cysteine and the closing phenylalanine or tryptophan. Fields, in order: V gene, clone size, D gene, J gene, CDR3 protein, CDR3 DNA. A D gene is named only where the DNA matches it firmly. Clone size is shown for a subset of rows, as once, few, many or a class of expanded clone.

V: TRBV21-1
size: NA
D: NA
J: TRBJ1-1
CDR3: CASGQGKGMNTEAFF
DNA: TGTGCCAGCGGACAGGGGAAGGGGATGAACACTGAAGCTTTCTTT

V: TRBV27
size: NA
D: NA
J: TRBJ1-2
CDR3: CASSSGRRGYGYTF
DNA: TGTGCCAGCAGTTCAGGGAGGAGGGGCTATGGCTACACCTTC

V: TRBV2
size: NA
D: NA
J: TRBJ1-1
CDR3: CASSRSGAEAFF
DNA: TGTGCCAGCAGTAGAAGCGGGGCAGAAGCTTTCTTT

V: TRBV29-1
size: NA
D: NA
J: TRBJ1-1
CDR3: CSVEKRQVSMNTEAFF
DNA: TGCAGCGTTGAGAAGAGACAGGTCTCCATGAACACTGAAGCTTTCTTT

V: TRBV4-1
size: NA
D: TRBD1
J: TRBJ2-1
CDR3: CASSQGAGGYEQFF
DNA: TGCGCCAGCAGCCAAGGGGCAGGGGGCTATGAGCAGTTCTTC

V: TRBV7-9
size: NA
D: NA
J: TRBJ2-7
CDR3: CASSFTWGRERDEQYF
DNA: TGTGCCAGCAGCTTTACTTGGGGCAGGGAACGCGACGAGCAGTACTTC

V: TRBV12-3/TRBV12-4
size: NA
D: NA
J: TRBJ1-2
CDR3: CASSLPGNLIYTF
DNA: TGTGCCAGCAGCCTCCCAGGGAACCTCATCTACACCTTC

V: TRBV9
size: NA
D: TRBD1
J: TRBJ2-6
CDR3: CASSIRDRAISGANVLTF
DNA: TGTGCCAGCAGCATCCGGGACAGGGCTATATCTGGGGCCAACGTCCTGACTTTC

V: TRBV5-1
size: NA
D: NA
J: TRBJ2-3
CDR3: CASSPDTGRTDTQYF
DNA: TGCGCCAGCAGCCCCGACACAGGGCGCACAGATACGCAGTATTTT

V: TRBV29-1
size: NA
D: TRBD2
J: TRBJ2-5
CDR3: CSVEDHGLAGAIQETQYF
DNA: TGCAGCGTTGAAGATCATGGACTAGCGGGGGCCATCCAAGAGACCCAGTACTTC

V: TRBV6-4
size: NA
D: NA
J: TRBJ1-2
CDR3: CASRDPSSPNYGYTF
DNA: TGTGCCAGCAGAGACCCGTCGAGTCCTAACTATGGCTACACCTTC

V: TRBV11-1
size: NA
D: TRBD1
J: TRBJ2-7
CDR3: CASSPDRGDEQYF
DNA: TGTGCCAGCAGCCCGGACAGGGGGGACGAGCAGTACTTC

V: TRBV7-9
size: NA
D: TRBD1
J: TRBJ1-3
CDR3: CASSLGSYGTGNSGNTIYF
DNA: TGTGCCAGCAGCTTAGGGTCTTATGGGACAGGAAATTCTGGAAACACCATATATTTT

V: TRBV7-3
size: NA
D: TRBD1
J: TRBJ2-1
CDR3: CASSRDRGAYNEQFF
DNA: TGTGCCAGCAGCCGAGACAGGGGTGCCTACAATGAGCAGTTCTTC

V: TRBV27
size: NA
D: TRBD1
J: TRBJ2-1
CDR3: CASSSTGVLYNEQFF
DNA: TGTGCCAGCAGTTCCACAGGGGTCCTCTACAATGAGCAGTTCTTC

V: TRBV18
size: once
D: NA
J: TRBJ1-3
CDR3: CASSPVGGVSTIYF
DNA: TGTGCCAGCTCACCGGTTGGAGGAGTCTCAACCATATATTTT

V: TRBV29-1
size: NA
D: TRBD1
J: TRBJ1-1
CDR3: CSVKTGGNTEAFF
DNA: TGCAGCGTCAAGACAGGGGGGAACACTGAAGCTTTCTTT

V: TRBV7-8
size: NA
D: NA
J: TRBJ2-1
CDR3: CASSLGQYNEQFF
DNA: TGTGCCAGCAGCTTAGGACAGTACAATGAGCAGTTCTTC